These 19 T cell receptor beta chains share one sample of origin, sequenced in a study of pediatric ulcerative colitis. The rectum was sampled with one to two pinch biopsies at colonoscopy. Only in-frame clones appear in the TCRdb table, and some are missing; sequencing was by immunoSEQ multiplex PCR. This table holds 40,000 to 55,000 clones, over 70% found once. Material for sequencing was gut tissue. These receptors came from a girl aged 5-17 years with moderate ulcerative colitis.

This clone was counted once. The rearrangement joins TRBV28 to TRBJ1-1; tentative D call: TRBD1 (5 bases). Germline CDR1 and CDR2: MDHEN and SYDVKM. This CDR3 contains 15 residues. With 0 bases removed from V and 1 base from J, the gap between germline ends came to 9 bases. This CDR3 reads CASSLWTDKNTEAFF. The CDR3 coding sequence is TGTGCCAGCAGTTTATGGACAGATAAGAACACTGAAGCTTTCTTT.

This clone has a single count. The rearrangement joins TRBV4-2 to TRBJ1-2; D is perhaps TRBD1 (6 bases). The CDR3 totals 16 residues. V was trimmed by 1 base and J by 5 bases, leaving 17 bases between them. CDR1 and CDR2 (germline): LGHNA, YNFKEQ. CDR3 in DNA: TGTGCCAGCAGCCAAGGGGAAACCAGGGGATTGTATGGCTACACCTTC. Amino acids: CASSQGETRGLYGYTF.

The rearrangement links TRBV2 to TRBJ2-2, with 9 bases that match TRBD2. The V gene end was trimmed by 6 bases and the J gene end by 6 bases; junction bases not matched to a gene: 14. Germline V gene sequence: CDR1 SNHLY, CDR2 FYNNEI. The CDR3 has 17 residues. CDR3 loop: CASSPMWSIAGAGELFF. Here the CDR3 DNA reads TGTGCCAGCAGCCCTATGTGGAGTATAGCGGGGGCCGGGGAGCTGTTTTTT.

The V gene is TRBV6-6, the J gene TRBJ2-1, with a tentative D call TRBD1 (6 bases). This CDR3 is 15 amino acids long. With 2 bases removed from V and 2 bases from J, the gap between germline ends came to 10 bases. Looked up from germline, CDR1 is MNHNY and CDR2 is SVGAGI (reference sequence). This CDR3 is CASSYRGFPYNEQFF. CDR3 DNA: TGTGCCAGCAGTTACAGGGGGTTCCCCTACAATGAGCAGTTCTTC.

The rearrangement joins TRBV28 to TRBJ2-7, with D possibly being TRBD1 (6 bases). CDR3 length: 14 residues. The germline V gene encodes CDR1 MDHEN and CDR2 SYDVKM. V lost 5 bases to trimming and J lost 1 base, with 12 bases between them. CDR3 nucleotides: TGTGCCAGCAGTCCCATCAGGGGTTCCTACGAGCAGTACTTC. This encodes CASSPIRGSYEQYF.

This clone was found a few times. The chain uses TRBV19 and TRBJ1-1; D is unresolved. The CDR3 runs to 14 residues. V shed 2 bases and J shed 1 base, with 8 bases lying between them. CDR1 LNHDA and CDR2 SQIVND come from the germline V gene (reference sequence). CDR3 region: CASSIKAGNTEAFF. The CDR3 coding sequence is TGTGCCAGTAGTATAAAGGCAGGGAACACTGAAGCTTTCTTT.

CDR3 protein: CASSHGQGSYEQYF. CDR3 sequence (DNA): TGTGCCAGCAGCCACGGCCAGGGCTCCTACGAGCAGTACTTC. The chain carries TRBV13 and TRBJ2-7; TRBD1 might be the D (5 bases). V lost 5 bases, J lost 0 bases, and 11 bases lay in between. The germline V gene has CDR1 PRHDT and CDR2 FYEKMQ (reference sequence). CDR3 size: 14 residues.

The genes are TRBV25-1 and TRBJ1-2; D gene unclear. Trimming shortened V by 4 bases and J by 4 bases, and 4 bases separated the two germline ends. This CDR3 is 11 amino acids long. Germline V gives CDR1 MGHDK, CDR2 SYGVNS. The CDR3 coding sequence is TGTGCCAGCAGTGCCGGCTATGGCTACACCTTC. It specifies CASSAGYGYTF.

The rearrangement uses TRBV28 and TRBJ1-2; possibly TRBD1 for D (6 bases). This CDR3 is built from 13 residues. V dropped 2 bases and J dropped 8 bases, with 12 bases sitting between them. Germline loops: CDR1 MDHEN, CDR2 SYDVKM. The CDR3 here is CASSLPGAWGYTF. As DNA, the CDR3 is TGTGCCAGCAGTTTACCGGGGGCGTGGGGCTACACCTTC.

In its sample, this clone was seen once. This rearrangement joins TRBV21-1 to TRBJ2-2; the listed D gene, TRBD2, was not tested against the DNA. TRBV21-1 counts as a pseudogene. This CDR3 is 15 amino acids long. The CDR3 DNA reads as TGTGCCAGCAGCAAAATCCGGAGGAGAGCCGGGGAGCTGTTTTTT. Amino acid sequence: CASSKIRRRAGELFF.

The chain couples TRBV5-4 to TRBJ1-1, with D unresolved. Germline CDR1 and CDR2: SGHNT and YYREEE (reference sequence). This CDR3 region has 13 residues. The V gene lost 2 bases and the J gene lost 5 bases, with 10 bases spanning the gap. This CDR3 reads CASSLPSRTEAFF. The CDR3 region has the DNA TGTGCCAGCAGCTTACCGTCGAGGACTGAAGCTTTCTTT.

Here the CDR3 DNA reads TGCAGCGTCCGGACTTCTAGGGAGCAGTTCTTC. It codes for CSVRTSREQFF. This chain joins TRBV29-1 and TRBJ2-1; D is possibly TRBD2 (5 bases). This CDR3 contains 11 residues. Germline V gives CDR1 SQVTM, CDR2 ANQGSEA. The V end lost 6 bases, the J end lost 10 bases, and 13 bases lay between the germline ends.

This clone showed up just a few times. The chain couples TRBV18 to TRBJ2-7; D is ambiguous. Trimming removed 4 bases at V and 1 base at J, with 8 bases between. The germline CDR1 and CDR2 sequences are KGHSH and LQKENI. This CDR3 spans 13 amino acids. The CDR3 loop reads CASSLRRSYEQYF. CDR3 in DNA: TGTGCCAGCTCACTCCGACGGTCCTACGAGCAGTACTTC.

The gene calls are TRBV21-1 and TRBJ2-5; TRBD2, the D gene given by the table, was not confirmed from the DNA. TRBV21-1 is a pseudogene locus. This CDR3 spans 20 amino acids. As DNA, the CDR3 is TGTGCCAGCAGCCTAAAGAACGGGACTAGCGGAGACTCGAGGAAAGAGACCCAGTACTTC. This translates into CASSLKNGTSGDSRKETQYF.

The chain links TRBV19 to TRBJ2-7; 7 bases agree with TRBD1. In germline, CDR1 is LNHDA, CDR2 SQIVND (reference sequence). V gave up 7 bases and J gave up 0 bases; unmatched junction bases: 6. The CDR3 sequence is 14 residues long. The chain's CDR3 is CASMDRSDSYEQYF. DNA for the CDR3: TGTGCCAGTATGGACAGGTCTGACTCCTACGAGCAGTACTTC.

The rearrangement links TRBV25-1 to TRBJ1-6; D ambiguous. The CDR3 has 13 amino acids. Trimming pared 9 bases from V and 0 bases from J, leaving 6 bases between. In germline, CDR1 is MGHDK, CDR2 SYGVNS. In DNA, the CDR3 is TGTGCCAGTGAAAGCTCCTATAATTCACCCCTCCACTTT. Protein: CASESSYNSPLHF.

This clone was counted a single time. The chain employs TRBV19 and TRBJ2-7; D may be TRBD1 (6 bases). The V and J ends lost 4 bases and 3 bases respectively, with 19 bases between them. Germline lookup yields CDR1 LNHDA and CDR2 SQIVND (reference sequence). The CDR3 sequence is 16 residues long. Written as DNA, the CDR3 is TGTGCCAGTAGTAGCCCCGGACCCAGGGGCGTCTACGAGCAGTACTTC. Its translation: CASSSPGPRGVYEQYF.

The chain is built from TRBV19 and TRBJ2-7, with D hard to call. Germline V gene data show CDR1 as LNHDA and CDR2 as SQIVND (reference sequence). Trimming pared 9 bases from V and 6 bases from J, leaving 12 bases between. The length of the CDR3 is 11 residues. The CDR3 here is CASGQGGEQYF. CDR3 bases: TGTGCCAGCGGGCAAGGTGGCGAGCAGTACTTC. Full variable domain (remainder filled in from reference TRBV19 and TRBJ2-7): DGGITQSPKYLFRKEGQNVTLSCEQNLNHDAMYWYRQDPGQGLRLIYYSQIVNDFQKGDIAEGYSVSREKKESFPLTVTSAQKNPTAFYLCASGQGGEQYFGPGTRLTVT.

The sample holds a few counts of this clone. The chain links TRBV4-1 to TRBJ2-7; 7 bases line up with TRBD1. V was pared by 4 bases and J by 3 bases, with 6 bases of the junction left unmatched. CDR1 is MGHRA and CDR2 is YSYEKL in the germline V gene. This CDR3 comprises 14 residues. The CDR3 nucleotides are TGCGCCAGCAGCCCCTTGGCAGGGGGCTACGAGCAGTACTTC. Translated: CASSPLAGGYEQYF.